This is a list of T cell receptor beta chains from one sample in a study of tumor-infiltrating lymphocytes in primary liver carcinoma. In TCRdb, the multiplex PCR reads were re-called with MiXCR into one record per CDR3 protein. The profile shows some 130,000 distinct CDR3 sequences, around 70% of them singletons. Sample: tumor-adjacent normal liver tissue. The receptor source for this set is a woman aged 55-70 years with primary liver carcinoma and hepatitis B virus infection. The CDR3 runs from the conserved cysteine through the conserved F or W. D genes are given only for firm matches. A clone size is listed for some rows: how often the clone was seen (once, few, many), or a class if it is expanded.

D gene,V gene,J gene,clone size,CDR3 protein,CDR3 DNA
TRBD1,TRBV5-4,TRBJ1-1,NA,CASSSPPGQVNSEAFF,TGTGCCAGCAGTTCACCTCCGGGACAGGTGAACAGTGAAGCTTTCTTT
TRBD2,TRBV12-3/TRBV12-4,TRBJ2-3,many,CASSFTGGYTDTQYF,TGTGCCAGCAGTTTTACGGGGGGGTACACAGATACGCAGTATTTT
TRBD1,TRBV7-8,TRBJ1-5,many,CASSLYRGSQPQHF,TGTGCCAGCAGCTTATACAGGGGGAGTCAGCCCCAGCATTTT
TRBD2,TRBV12-5,TRBJ2-3,NA,CTSGPPRLTSTDAQYF,TGTACTAGTGGTCCTCCCCGACTGACTAGCACAGATGCGCAGTATTTT
TRBD2,TRBV11-2,TRBJ2-7,medium-sized,CASSLLRASGTHEQYF,TGTGCCAGCAGCTTATTAAGGGCTAGCGGGACCCACGAGCAGTACTTC
NA,TRBV28,TRBJ1-6,NA,CATSPSTMGTWVLGNSPLHF,TGTGCCACCAGCCCCTCGACAATGGGAACTTGGGTCCTGGGTAATTCACCCCTCCACTTT
NA,TRBV9,TRBJ2-3,NA,CASSARLVGTQYF,TGTGCCAGCAGCGCGCGACTAGTGGGTACGCAGTATTTT
NA,TRBV10-3,TRBJ1-5,NA,CAIRESSGEFSQPQHF,TGTGCCATCAGGGAGTCGTCGGGGGAGTTTAGTCAGCCCCAGCATTTT
NA,TRBV5-5,TRBJ2-1,NA,CVSNLAQSFGSRGEQFF,TGTGTCAGTAACTTGGCCCAGTCTTTCGGGAGTAGGGGTGAGCAGTTCTTC
TRBD1,TRBV11-2,TRBJ1-4,NA,CARSLTGGQGSLVGLELFF,TGTGCCAGGAGCTTAACGGGAGGACAGGGGTCCTTGGTGGGCTTAGAGCTGTTTTTT
TRBD1,TRBV12-3/TRBV12-4,TRBJ1-2,NA,CDSRDRFTIYGYTF,TGTGACAGCAGGGACAGGTTTACTATCTATGGCTACACCTTC
TRBD2,TRBV5-4,TRBJ2-2,NA,CASSIGTSGNTVELFF,TGTGCCAGCAGCATCGGGACCAGCGGGAACACCGTGGAGCTGTTTTTT
NA,TRBV5-1,TRBJ2-7,many,CASSLRGTTVQYF,TGCGCCAGCAGCTTGAGGGGGACGACAGTGCAGTACTTC
TRBD2,TRBV5-1,TRBJ2-1,many,CASSWTAGGSYNEQFF,TGCGCCAGCAGCTGGACAGCGGGAGGCTCCTACAATGAGCAGTTCTTC
NA,TRBV5-1,TRBJ2-3,NA,CASSLAVDGGTYTQYF,TGCGCCAGCAGCTTGGCCGTTGACGGGGGTACATATACGCAGTATTTT
NA,TRBV11-2,TRBJ2-3,medium-sized,CASSPPGRISGTDTQYF,TGTGCCAGCAGCCCCCCCGGGCGAATAAGCGGGACAGATACGCAGTATTTT
NA,TRBV7-8,TRBJ2-5,NA,CGSSLEVASETQYF,TGTGGCAGTAGCTTAGAAGTAGCGTCAGAGACCCAGTACTTC
NA,TRBV10-1,TRBJ1-1,once,CASSGSKRGPPFF,TGCGCTAGCAGTGGGTCGAAGAGAGGACCCCCTTTCTTT
NA,TRBV11-2,TRBJ2-2,NA,CAGSLGQFSNTGELFF,TGTGCCGGCAGCTTAGGGCAGTTCTCGAACACCGGGGAGCTGTTTTTT
NA,TRBV12-3/TRBV12-4,TRBJ1-5,NA,CASLERCSQHF,TGTGCCAGCTTGGAGAGGTGTTCCCAGCATTTT
NA,TRBV6-5,TRBJ1-5,many,CASSYSYYSNQPQHF,TGTGCCAGCAGTTACTCTTACTATAGCAATCAGCCCCAGCATTTT
TRBD2,TRBV6-6,TRBJ2-7,NA,CASWEAGGRELYF,TGTGCCAGCTGGGAAGCGGGAGGTAGGGAGCTGTATTTC
NA,TRBV12-3/TRBV12-4,TRBJ2-3,NA,CASSLTRGVVTQYF,TGCGCCAGCAGTTTAACGCGCGGTGTGGTTACGCAGTATTTT
NA,TRBV4-2,TRBJ1-5,NA,CASSQIAAGYQDQHF,TGTGCCAGCAGCCAAATTGCAGCAGGGTATCAGGACCAGCATTTT
NA,TRBV29-1,TRBJ2-1,many,CSVVRGWNNEQFF,TGCAGCGTTGTAAGGGGTTGGAACAATGAGCAGTTCTTC
NA,TRBV6-1,TRBJ1-3,NA,CASSPRQRMNTIYF,TGTGCCAGCAGTCCTAGACAGCGTATGAACACCATATATTTT
TRBD1,TRBV5-1,TRBJ2-5,NA,CASSLGQGDVETQYF,TGCGCCAGCAGCCTGGGACAGGGGGATGTGGAGACCCAGTATTTC
NA,TRBV12-3/TRBV12-4,TRBJ2-5,NA,CVSRPGTGLKKTQYF,TGTGTCAGCAGGCCCGGGACCGGGCTGAAGAAGACCCAGTACTTC
TRBD2,TRBV5-1,TRBJ2-1,many,CASSLKASGRAGYNEQFF,TGCGCCAGCAGCTTGAAGGCTAGCGGGAGGGCAGGGTACAATGAGCAGTTCTTC
TRBD2,TRBV12-3/TRBV12-4,TRBJ2-1,NA,CAGSLGGSGRAAVF,TGTGCCGGCAGTTTAGGGGGGAGCGGGAGAGCCGCGGTCTTC
TRBD2,TRBV28,TRBJ2-2,NA,CASSPFGRAGTRELFF,TGTGCCAGCAGCCCATTCGGGAGGGCCGGGACCAGGGAGCTGTTTTTT
NA,TRBV28,TRBJ1-2,NA,CASASGRHSRGYTF,TGTGCCAGCGCCAGTGGCCGGCATAGTCGTGGCTACACCTTC
TRBD2,TRBV11-2,TRBJ2-3,NA,CASSFLTSGSLPTDTQYF,TGTGCCAGCAGCTTCCTGACTAGCGGGTCCCTTCCCACAGATACGCAGTATTTT
TRBD1,TRBV29-1,TRBJ1-1,NA,CSGRTGGSTEALF,TGCAGCGGGAGGACAGGAGGGAGCACTGAAGCTCTCTTT
NA,TRBV29-1,TRBJ2-7,many,CSAARGVPYEQYF,TGCAGCGCGGCGAGGGGGGTCCCCTACGAGCAGTACTTC
NA,TRBV29-1,TRBJ1-1,NA,CSVEGREGRTAAFF,TGCAGCGTTGAAGGTCGGGAGGGGCGCACTGCAGCTTTCTTT
TRBD2,TRBV28,TRBJ2-7,NA,CASSWGLTGSSSYEQYF,TGTGCCAGCAGTTGGGGACTAACGGGATCAAGCTCCTACGAGCAGTACTTC
NA,TRBV19,TRBJ1-5,NA,CASSIYLTVRNQPQHF,TGTGCCAGTAGTATCTATTTGACAGTTCGCAATCAGCCCCAGCATTTT
NA,TRBV6-1,TRBJ1-1,once,CATRPPGRANTEAFF,TGTGCCACCCGACCGCCGGGACGGGCGAACACTGAAGCCTTCTTT
NA,TRBV5-1,TRBJ1-1,NA,CASSEGIVDTETFF,TGCGCCAGTAGCGAGGGGATAGTGGACACTGAAACTTTCTTT
TRBD1,TRBV18,TRBJ2-3,NA,CASSPGQGSGYTRYF,TGTGCCAGCTCACCGGGACAGGGAAGTGGCTATACGCGGTATTTT
NA,TRBV28,TRBJ2-7,many,CASSLRDTGEQYF,TGTGCCAGCAGTTTGCGGGACACGGGCGAGCAGTACTTC
NA,TRBV11-2,TRBJ2-2,many,CASSSRGGMGGELSF,TGTGCCAGCAGCTCTAGAGGGGGGATGGGCGGGGAGCTGTCTTTT
NA,TRBV28,TRBJ1-2,NA,CASRKGREYYGYTF,TGTGCCAGCAGAAAGGGACGGGAATACTATGGCTACACCTTC
TRBD1,TRBV28,TRBJ2-5,many,CASSLVPGGYQETQYF,TGTGCCAGCAGTTTGGTGCCAGGGGGTTACCAAGAGACCCAGTACTTC